This record concerns one T cell receptor (beta chain) sequence. This sample is drawn from a study of shared clonotypes between healthy human individuals. Clones were read by immunoSEQ multiplex PCR, and TCRdb kept only the in-frame ones, dropping some. The sample contains millions of clones, 85% to 95% of which appear only once. CDR1 is WNHNN, CDR2 SYGVQD, per germline (reference sequence). The CDR3 contains 15 residues. Deletions cut 3 bases from V and 8 bases from J, with 17 bases between. Specimen: naive CD4+ T cells sorted from blood. This sample's subset: CD45RA+ positively selected. The rearrangement links TRBV10-1 to TRBJ2-1, with D perhaps matching TRBD2 (6 bases). The TCR originated in a man in his late teens or twenties in good health. The CDR3 DNA reads as TGCGCCAGCAGTGATGGGGACGGAGGGCCCCATGAGCAGTTCTTC. It yields the protein CASSDGDGGPHEQFF.